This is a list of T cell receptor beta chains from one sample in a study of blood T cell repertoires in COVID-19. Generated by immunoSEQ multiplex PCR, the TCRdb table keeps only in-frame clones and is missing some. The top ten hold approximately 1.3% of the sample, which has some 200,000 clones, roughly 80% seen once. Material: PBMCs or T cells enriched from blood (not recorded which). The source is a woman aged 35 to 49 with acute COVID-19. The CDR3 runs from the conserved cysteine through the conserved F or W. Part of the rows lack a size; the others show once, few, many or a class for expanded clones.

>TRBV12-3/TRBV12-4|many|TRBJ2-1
CASTKGQNNEQFF
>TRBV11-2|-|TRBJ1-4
CASSLRATNEKLFF
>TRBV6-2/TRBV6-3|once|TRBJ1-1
CASSYSPSTEAFF
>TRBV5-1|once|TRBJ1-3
CASSLATGPSSGNTIYF
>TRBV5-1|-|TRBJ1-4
CASSLMGPTNEKLFF
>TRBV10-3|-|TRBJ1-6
CAISGTANNSPLHF
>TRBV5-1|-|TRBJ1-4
CASSFGEVNEKLFF
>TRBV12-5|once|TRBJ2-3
CASGSGLGTDTQYF
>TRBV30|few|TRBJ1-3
CAWRSLAGDPILGNTIYF
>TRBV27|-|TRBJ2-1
CASRGGLAGVNEQFF
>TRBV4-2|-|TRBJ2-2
CASSQGGPNTGELFF
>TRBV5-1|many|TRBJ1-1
CASSWGGDTEAFF
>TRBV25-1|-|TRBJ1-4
CASSYRGQGEKLFF
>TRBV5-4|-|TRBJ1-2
CASSPGSLANYGYTF
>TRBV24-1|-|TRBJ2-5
CATSDYSGRTQYF
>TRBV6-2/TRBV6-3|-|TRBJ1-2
CASSGYLTGGPYGYTF
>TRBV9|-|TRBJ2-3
CASSVGGKTDTQYF
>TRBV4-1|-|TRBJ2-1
CASSLTSGGNNEQFF
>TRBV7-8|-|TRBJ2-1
CASSPKGLAGGGGYEQFF
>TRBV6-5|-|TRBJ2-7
CASSYDRSKTEQYF
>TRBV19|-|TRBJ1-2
CASSIAPEGQYNYGYTF
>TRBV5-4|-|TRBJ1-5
CASSFSQPQHF
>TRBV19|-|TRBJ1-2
CASTKNPFQVENYGYTF